Presented here are 14 T cell receptor beta chains from one specimen sequenced in a study of control samples from healthy donors and cancer patients. Assay used: immunoSEQ multiplex PCR; TCRdb lists only in-frame clones, some missing. The profile shows approximately 70,000 clones, around 80% of them singletons. Sequencing was carried out using blood. These receptors were obtained from a man between 60 and 75 years old in good health.

This chain uses TRBV28 with TRBJ2-1; D ambiguous. This CDR3 has 10 residues. The V and J ends lost 1 base and 8 bases respectively, with 0 bases between them. Germline CDR1 and CDR2: MDHEN and SYDVKM. In DNA form, the CDR3 reads TGTGCCAGCAGTTTATATGAGCAGTTCTTC. Amino acids: CASSLYEQFF. The whole variable domain, filled in from reference TRBV28 and TRBJ2-1, reads DVKVTQSSRYLVKRTGEKVFLECVQDMDHENMFWYRQDPGLGLRLIYFSYDVKMKEKGDIPEGYSVSREKKERFSLILESASTNQTSMYLCASSLYEQFFGPGTRLTVL.

V and J are TRBV19 and TRBJ2-5, with D possibly matching TRBD1 (5 bases). The CDR3 covers 14 residues. Per germline, CDR1 LNHDA and CDR2 SQIVND (reference sequence). V lost 4 bases, J lost 5 bases, and 14 bases lay in between. The CDR3 nucleotides read TGTGCCAGTAGTACCGGCCAGGGATGGGAGACCCAGTACTTC. It encodes CASSTGQGWETQYF.

The chain links TRBV7-2 to TRBJ2-5, with TRBD2 matching 9 bases. Germline V lookup: CDR1 SGHTA, CDR2 FQGNSA. There are 16 residues in the CDR3. V was clipped by 0 bases and J by 2 bases; unmatched bases: 4. CDR3 residues: CASSLAPAGGQETQYF. CDR3 nucleotide sequence: TGTGCCAGCAGCTTAGCTCCGGCGGGAGGGCAAGAGACCCAGTACTTC.

The J gene is TRBJ2-7, the V gene TRBV2; tentatively, D is TRBD2 (5 bases). The germline V and J ends were trimmed by 6 bases and 5 bases, with 14 bases remaining between them. Germline values: CDR1 SNHLY, CDR2 FYNNEI. The CDR3 is made up of 13 amino acids. The CDR3 here is CASREARFDEQYF. CDR3 sequence (DNA): TGTGCCAGCAGGGAGGCAAGGTTCGACGAGCAGTACTTC.

J is TRBJ2-6 and V is TRBV11-1; D perhaps matches TRBD2 (5 bases). Trimming took 5 bases from V and 1 from J, leaving 12 bases between them. This CDR3 contains 16 residues. Per the germline V gene, CDR1 is SGHAT and CDR2 is FQDESV (reference sequence). The CDR3: CASSRLDFSGANVLTF. The CDR3 coding sequence is TGTGCCAGCAGCCGACTGGACTTTTCTGGGGCCAACGTCCTGACTTTC.

The rearrangement joins TRBV3-1 (or the pseudogene TRBV3-2) to TRBJ1-5; D not certain. V was trimmed by 2 bases and J by 7 bases, leaving 9 bases between them. The CDR3 loop spans 13 amino acids. CDR1 is LGHDT, CDR2 YNNKEL, per germline (reference sequence). CDR3 protein: CASSQRSWQPQHF. In DNA, the CDR3 is TGTGCCAGCAGCCAACGGAGTTGGCAGCCCCAGCATTTT.

The chain couples TRBV5-6 to TRBJ2-1; TRBD2 matches 9 bases. Losses at the gene ends were 7 bases for V and 0 bases for J; bases not matched to a gene: 5. CDR3 size: 15 residues. Germline assignment: CDR1 SGHDT and CDR2 YYEEEE. CDR3 sequence: CASLPREGSYNEQFF. In DNA form, the CDR3 reads TGTGCCAGCCTCCCGCGGGAGGGCTCCTACAATGAGCAGTTCTTC.

The chain links TRBV5-6 to TRBJ1-4; D is possibly TRBD1 (6 bases). This CDR3 contains 15 residues. Deletions cut 4 bases from V and 3 bases from J, with 13 bases between. Germline CDR1 is SGHDT and CDR2 is YYEEEE. CDR3 bases: TGTGCCAGCAGCCCGTCGGGGGCAGCTAATGAAAAACTGTTTTTT. As protein: CASSPSGAANEKLFF. Full variable domain (rest looked up from reference TRBV5-6 and TRBJ1-4): DAGVTQSPTHLIKTRGQQVTLRCSPKSGHDTVSWYQQALGQGPQFIFQYYEEEERQRGNFPDRFSGHQFPNYSSELNVNALLLGDSALYLCASSPSGAANEKLFFGSGTQLSVL.

V is TRBV6-6 and J is TRBJ2-5, with TRBD1 matching 7 bases. Germline CDR1 and CDR2: MNHNY and SVGAGI (reference sequence). The CDR3 contains 16 residues. With 2 bases clipped from V and 1 base from J, the junction kept 7 bases outside the gene matches. CDR3 sequence reads: CASSYGVAGGQETQYF. The DNA for the CDR3 is TGTGCCAGCAGTTACGGGGTGGCAGGGGGCCAAGAGACCCAGTACTTC.

This chain joins TRBV14 and TRBJ2-3, with D uncertain. Germline CDR1 and CDR2: SGHDN and FVKESK. V was shortened by 4 bases and J by 2 bases, with 10 bases between the two germline ends. This CDR3 spans 14 amino acids. CDR3 amino acids: CASSPGLYTDTQYF. DNA of the CDR3: TGTGCCAGCAGCCCCGGGCTCTACACAGATACGCAGTATTTT.

The chain has TRBV6-2 or TRBV6-3 and TRBJ2-4; TRBD2 agrees at 11 bases. V gave up 3 bases and J gave up 9 bases; unmatched junction bases: 4. The germline gives CDR1 MNHEY, CDR2 SVGEGT. This CDR3 has 14 amino acids. The CDR3 coding sequence is TGTGCCAGCAGTTATAGCGGGAGGGCGGGCATTCAGTACTTC. Encoded protein: CASSYSGRAGIQYF.

This chain uses TRBV6-5 with TRBJ2-1; D is unclear. V was clipped by 1 base and J by 7 bases, with 5 bases between them. CDR3 length: 12 residues. Germline lookup yields CDR1 MNHEY and CDR2 SVGAGI. In DNA, the CDR3 is TGTGCCAGCAGTTACTGGGGAAATGAGCAGTTCTTC. Amino acid sequence: CASSYWGNEQFF.

The chain recombines TRBV15 with TRBJ2-7; D is unclear. The germline gives CDR1 LNHNV, CDR2 YYDKDF (reference sequence). V dropped 0 bases and J dropped 4 bases, with 7 bases sitting between them. CDR3 length: 13 amino acids. The CDR3 reads CATSRDLGYEQYF. The CDR3, as DNA: TGTGCCACCAGCAGAGATCTGGGTTACGAGCAGTACTTC.

This chain joins TRBV4-1 and TRBJ2-3; 8 positions match TRBD2. V was clipped by 1 base and J by 6 bases; unmatched bases: 6. Looked up from germline, CDR1 is MGHRA and CDR2 is YSYEKL. The CDR3 has 15 amino acids. The CDR3 protein is CASSQGSGNMDTQYF. CDR3 sequence (DNA): TGCGCCAGCAGCCAAGGTAGCGGGAACATGGATACGCAGTATTTT.